Each of the 32 T cell receptor beta chains below was sequenced from the same sample in a study of T cell responses to AZD1222 COVID-19 vaccine. Profiled with immunoSEQ multiplex PCR; TCRdb holds only in-frame clones, not every one. The table lists more than 110,000 clones, around 91% of them singletons. The sample here was peripheral blood, taken on day 0 of AZD1222 vaccination. Receptors originate from an adult in good health.

The chain recombines TRBV6-6 with TRBJ1-2; D possibly corresponds to TRBD1 (6 bases). V gave up 5 bases and J gave up 2 bases, with 21 bases separating them. The CDR3 is 17 residues long. Germline V gene data show CDR1 as MNHNY and CDR2 as SVGAGI (reference sequence). DNA of the CDR3: TGTGCCAGCAGTCCCAGGTGGGGGGCCTCTTCGAACTATGGCTACACCTTC. This gives the protein CASSPRWGASSNYGYTF.

This chain joins TRBV5-4 and TRBJ2-1; D may be TRBD2 (6 bases). Trimming shortened V by 4 bases and J by 10 bases, and 18 bases separated the two germline ends. From germline, CDR1 is SGHNT and CDR2 YYREEE (reference sequence). This CDR3 spans 14 amino acids. The CDR3 loop is CASSVPTGGQEQFF. The CDR3 DNA sequence: TGTGCCAGCAGCGTCCCGACTGGAGGGCAGGAGCAGTTCTTC.

The chain employs TRBV18 and TRBJ2-7; D not certain. Per germline, CDR1 KGHSH and CDR2 LQKENI. The V end was cut by 4 bases, the J end by 3 bases, with 10 bases between. CDR3 length: 13 amino acids. The CDR3 DNA reads TGTGCCAGCTCACGGGCCGATCTCTACGAGCAGTACTTC. Its translation: CASSRADLYEQYF. The full variable domain, rest sourced from reference TRBV18 and TRBJ2-7, is NAGVMQNPRHLVRRRGQEARLRCSPMKGHSHVYWYRQLPEEGLKFMVYLQKENIIDESGMPKERFSAEFPKEGPSILRIQQVVRGDSAAYFCASSRADLYEQYFGPGTRLTVT.

Turning to this clone: Other DNA sequences in this specimen translate into the identical CDR3. This sequence joins TRBV18 and TRBJ1-5; D uncertain. Germline CDR1 reads KGHSH; CDR2 reads LQKENI. Trimming stripped 2 bases from V and 3 bases from J, with 5 bases between. CDR3 size: 13 residues. The DNA for the CDR3 is TGTGCCAGCTCACCAACAGTCAATCAGCCCCAGCATTTT. The encoded protein is CASSPTVNQPQHF.

The gene calls are TRBV5-1 and TRBJ1-4; D unclear. The CDR3 has 16 amino acids. Trimming removed 0 bases at V and 4 bases at J, with 13 bases between. Germline CDR1 and CDR2: SGHRS and YFSETQ. CDR3 sequence reads: CASSLDSVRSNEKLFF. The CDR3 coding sequence is TGCGCCAGCAGCTTGGACAGCGTTCGTAGTAATGAAAAACTGTTTTTT.

In the case of this clone: Since the CDR3 does not end with the conserved phenylalanine or tryptophan, this likely comes from a read error. It is unclear where the CDR3 begins or ends on the DNA, so no DNA is shown, and the CDR3 is as TCRdb lists it. This chain joins TRBV24-1 and TRBJ2-7. CDR1 and CDR2 (germline): KGHDR, SFDVKD. With termini counted, the CDR3 has 10 amino acids. The CDR3 loop reads CATSDFSRLA.

CDR3 sequence: CASKEDRGNQPQHF. Here the CDR3 DNA reads TGTGCCAGCAAAGAGGACAGGGGCAATCAGCCCCAGCATTTT. V usage is TRBV6-5 and J usage is TRBJ1-5, with TRBD1 matching over 8 bases. The CDR3 totals 14 residues. Trimming removed 7 bases from V and 2 bases from J; junction bases left unmatched: 4. Looked up from germline, CDR1 is MNHEY and CDR2 is SVGAGI.

The chain couples TRBV3-1 (or the pseudogene TRBV3-2) to TRBJ1-2, with unresolved D. In germline, CDR1 is LGHDT, CDR2 YNNKEL (reference sequence). V shed 7 bases and J shed 3 bases, with 24 bases lying between them. This CDR3 comprises 17 residues. For the CDR3, the DNA is TGTGCCAGCACCTTAAGTGGAGGGCAAACACCGTACTATGGCTACACCTTC. This sequence encodes CASTLSGGQTPYYGYTF.

The chain joins TRBV5-1 to TRBJ2-5, with D hard to call. Germline V CDR1 and CDR2: SGHRS, YFSETQ. CDR3 length: 15 amino acids. Trimming pared 3 bases from V and 1 base from J, leaving 13 bases between. CDR3 region: CASSSLGRAQETQYF. CDR3 coding DNA: TGCGCCAGCAGCTCCTTAGGCCGGGCCCAAGAGACCCAGTACTTC. Together with reference TRBV5-1 and TRBJ2-5, the CDR3 gives the full variable domain: KAGVTQTPRYLIKTRGQQVTLSCSPISGHRSVSWYQQTPGQGLQFLFEYFSETQRNKGNFPGRFSGRQFSNSRSEMNVSTLELGDSALYLCASSSLGRAQETQYFGPGTRLLVL.

CDR3 protein: CAWSIMVRETQYF. The DNA of the CDR3 is TGTGCCTGGAGTATTATGGTTCGAGAGACCCAGTACTTC. V usage is TRBV30 and J usage is TRBJ2-5, with D unclear. Germline CDR1 is GTSNPN and CDR2 is SVGIG (reference sequence). This CDR3 has 13 residues. The V end was cut by 2 bases, the J end by 4 bases, with 11 bases between.

The V gene is TRBV21-1, the J gene TRBJ1-1; TRBD1 is the table's D call, not checked against the DNA. TRBV21-1 is a listed pseudogene. The CDR3 consists of 12 residues. For the CDR3, the DNA is TGTGCCAGCAGCCCGACAAGCACTGAAGCTTTCTTT. Its protein is CASSPTSTEAFF.

V gene TRBV6-5 combines with J gene TRBJ2-7; D not certain. The V end was cut by 3 bases, the J end by 2 bases, with 14 bases between. Germline loops: CDR1 MNHEY, CDR2 SVGAGI. The CDR3 runs 15 residues. Here the CDR3 DNA reads TGTGCCAGCAGTTATTCTCTGGATTTAACCTACGAGCAGTACTTC. Residues: CASSYSLDLTYEQYF.

The V and J genes are TRBV4-1 and TRBJ2-3; no clear D. V lost 0 bases to trimming and J lost 2 bases, with 9 bases between them. The CDR3 extends over 15 amino acids. CDR1 is MGHRA, CDR2 YSYEKL, per germline. CDR3 nucleotide sequence: TGCGCCAGCAGCCAAGATATCAGCGACACAGATACGCAGTATTTT. Protein product: CASSQDISDTDTQYF.

This clone appeared a few times. The rearrangement joins TRBV28 to TRBJ1-2; TRBD1 agrees at 7 bases. The V gene end was trimmed by 2 bases and the J gene end by 1 base; junction bases not matched to a gene: 7. Germline V gives CDR1 MDHEN, CDR2 SYDVKM. CDR3 length: 16 amino acids. The CDR3 DNA is TGTGCCAGCAGTTTAAGGGGGCGCTTAGGTAACTATGGCTACACCTTC. Protein product: CASSLRGRLGNYGYTF.

The chain couples TRBV13 to TRBJ2-2; 9 bases map to TRBD1. CDR1 and CDR2 from the germline V gene are PRHDT and FYEKMQ (reference sequence). The CDR3 consists of 14 residues. Germline trimming cut 4 bases from V and 7 bases from J; bases unmatched to any gene: 4. The CDR3 sequence is CASSSTGGGGELFF. The CDR3 DNA follows: TGTGCCAGCAGCTCAACAGGGGGCGGCGGGGAGCTGTTTTTT.

This clone appeared a few times. The J gene is TRBJ1-4, the V gene TRBV21-1; the table assigns TRBD1, which was not confirmed against the DNA. TRBV21-1 represents a pseudogene. This CDR3 contains 15 residues. CDR3 nucleotide sequence: TGTGCCAGCAGCAACCCGACAGCAACTAATGAAAAACTGTTTTTT. Amino acid sequence: CASSNPTATNEKLFF.

The genes are TRBV28 and TRBJ2-1, with D unresolved. Germline CDR1 MDHEN, CDR2 SYDVKM. Trimming took off 8 bases at V and 7 bases at J, with 12 bases between the two ends. The CDR3 sequence is 12 residues long. This chain's CDR3 is CASGEVENEQFF. The CDR3 DNA sequence: TGTGCCAGCGGGGAAGTGGAAAATGAGCAGTTCTTC.

CDR3 region: CASSLSGRGIADTQYF. The CDR3 coding sequence is TGTGCCAGTAGTTTGTCGGGCAGGGGGATAGCAGATACGCAGTATTTT. The chain joins TRBV19 to TRBJ2-3; TRBD1 agrees at 7 bases. CDR3 length equals 16 residues. V trimming: 5 bases; J trimming: 4 bases; junction bases outside the gene matches: 12. Per germline, CDR1 LNHDA and CDR2 SQIVND (reference sequence).

The chain recombines TRBV19 with TRBJ2-7; no firm D call. Trimming cost V 6 bases and J 5 bases, with 14 bases left between them. The CDR3 contains 13 residues. Germline CDR1 reads LNHDA; CDR2 reads SQIVND (reference sequence). The CDR3 sequence is CASSLTTLDEQYF. DNA for the CDR3: TGTGCCAGTAGCCTAACGACCCTGGACGAGCAGTACTTC.

This chain links TRBV29-1 with TRBJ1-2; D call uncertain. The CDR3 contains 15 residues. The germline V and J ends were trimmed by 3 bases and 4 bases, with 18 bases remaining between them. The V gene's germline CDR1 is SQVTM and CDR2 ANQGSEA. In DNA, the CDR3 is TGCAGCGTTGAGAGGAATAAAGACGATAGCTATGGCTACACCTTC. Its protein product is CSVERNKDDSYGYTF. Together with reference TRBV29-1 and TRBJ1-2, the CDR3 gives the full variable domain: SAVISQKPSRDICQRGTSLTIQCQVDSQVTMMFWYRQQPGQSLTLIATANQGSEATYESGFVIDKFPISRPNLTFSTLTVSNMSPEDSSIYLCSVERNKDDSYGYTFGSGTRLTVV.

This rearrangement joins TRBV6-5 to TRBJ1-5; a possible D gene is TRBD1 (5 bases). The germline gives CDR1 MNHEY, CDR2 SVGAGI. The CDR3 extends over 14 amino acids. Trimming took off 5 bases at V and 3 bases at J, with 11 bases between the two ends. The CDR3 DNA sequence: TGTGCCAGCAGTCGTGGGGGGTACAATCAGCCCCAGCATTTT. Translation gives CASSRGGYNQPQHF.

The chain carries TRBV6-5 and TRBJ2-1; 13 bases match TRBD2. J was trimmed by 7 bases and V by 4 bases; bases with no gene match: 4. Germline-derived CDR1 and CDR2 are MNHEY and SVGAGI. The CDR3 extends over 15 amino acids. The CDR3 protein is CASSSGLAGINEQFF. In DNA, the CDR3 is TGTGCCAGCAGTTCGGGACTAGCGGGGATAAATGAGCAGTTCTTC.

CDR3 in DNA: TGTGCCAGCAGCCATCCCCTTTGGGTTAGCGGCTATGGCTACACCTTC. Protein sequence: CASSHPLWVSGYGYTF. The chain has TRBV4-2 and TRBJ1-2; D unresolved. CDR1 and CDR2 from the germline V gene are LGHNA and YNFKEQ. CDR3 length: 16 amino acids. V lost 3 bases and J lost 4, with 18 bases in between.

Turning to this clone: The DNA is left out, because the CDR3 cannot be placed on it with certainty; the CDR3 is given as TCRdb lists it. The chain uses TRBV19 and TRBJ1-2; the DNA was not used to check the table's D call, TRBD1. From its first to its last residue, the CDR3 has 14 amino acids. CDR1 is LNHDA, CDR2 SQIVND, per germline (reference sequence). CDR3 in amino acids: CASSTSGQPPTYTF.

V is TRBV15 and J is TRBJ1-2; unclear D gene. Germline CDR1 reads LNHNV; CDR2 reads YYDKDF (reference sequence). The length of the CDR3 is 15 residues. V lost 3 bases to trimming and J lost 1 base, with 12 bases between them. CDR3: CATSSKRASNYGYTF. As DNA, the CDR3 is TGTGCCACCAGCAGTAAAAGGGCAAGTAACTATGGCTACACCTTC.

The gene calls are TRBV5-1 and TRBJ1-2; no firm D call. Germline loops: CDR1 SGHRS, CDR2 YFSETQ. V was pared by 3 bases and J by 8 bases, with 8 bases between. The CDR3 covers 11 residues. CDR3 DNA: TGCGCCAGCAGCTCGGGGTACGGCTACACCTTC. Its protein is CASSSGYGYTF.

The chain couples TRBV2 to TRBJ1-1; possible D gene TRBD1, 5 bases. This CDR3 contains 12 residues. Trimming cost V 9 bases and J 4 bases, with 12 bases left between them. Germline V gives CDR1 SNHLY, CDR2 FYNNEI. The CDR3 nucleotides are TGTGCCAGGGAATCAGGGACCACTGAAGCTTTCTTT. This sequence encodes CARESGTTEAFF.

This clone was counted between two and nine times. The V call is TRBV3-1 (or the pseudogene TRBV3-2), the J call TRBJ2-7, with TRBD2 matching 11 bases. Germline V gives CDR1 LGHDT, CDR2 YNNKEL (reference sequence). V lost 5 bases to trimming and J lost 7 bases; unmatched junction nucleotides: 7. CDR3 size: 14 residues. Written as DNA, the CDR3 is TGTGCCAGCAGCTACTACCGACTAGCGGGAGAGCAGTACTTC. Its translation: CASSYYRLAGEQYF.

The DNA of the CDR3 is TGTGCCAGTAGTACGTGGGGCACTAGCAATCAGCCCCAGCATTTT. Protein: CASSTWGTSNQPQHF. The gene calls are TRBV19 and TRBJ1-5, with TRBD1 as a possible D gene (5 bases). Germline CDR1 reads LNHDA; CDR2 reads SQIVND (reference sequence). The CDR3 is 15 residues long. V was pared by 4 bases and J by 0 bases, with 10 bases between.

The table lists this clone with a count of one. The rearrangement uses TRBV27 and TRBJ1-2; 7 positions agree with TRBD1. CDR1 is MNHEY, CDR2 SMNVEV, per germline (reference sequence). V lost 3 bases and J lost 4; bases outside the gene matches: 5. This CDR3 has 14 amino acids. This CDR3 reads CASSLVRDSYGYTF. CDR3 DNA: TGTGCCAGCAGTTTGGTCCGGGACAGCTATGGCTACACCTTC.

V is TRBV30 and J is TRBJ2-7; 9 bases are a match to TRBD1. Germline values: CDR1 GTSNPN, CDR2 SVGIG (reference sequence). This CDR3 spans 14 amino acids. V gave up 2 bases and J gave up 5 bases; unmatched junction bases: 7. For the CDR3, the DNA is TGTGCCTGGAGTACGACAGGGGGAGGCCACGAGCAGTACTTC. It yields the protein CAWSTTGGGHEQYF.

This chain uses TRBV10-3 with TRBJ2-5; the D is unclear. Trimming removed 3 bases at V and 0 bases at J, with 8 bases between. This CDR3 has 14 amino acids. Germline V CDR1 and CDR2: ENHRY, SYGVKD. Here the CDR3 DNA reads TGTGCCATCAGTGACCGACCGGACCAAGAGACCCAGTACTTC. This translates into CAISDRPDQETQYF.